These 27 T cell receptor beta chains came from one sample sequenced in a study of neoadjuvant anti-PD-1 for oral cavity cancer. Libraries were prepared by immunoSEQ multiplex PCR; TCRdb keeps only in-frame clonotypes and omits some of them. The table lists approximately 15,000 clones, about 61% of them singletons. Here the sequenced sample was PBMCs, taken before nivolumab (anti-PD-1) treatment. Receptors originate from a person aged 35-79 years with oral cavity squamous cell carcinoma.

J is TRBJ2-3 and V is TRBV9; the D is unclear. In germline, CDR1 is SGDLS, CDR2 YYNGEE. The germline V and J ends were trimmed by 4 bases and 3 bases, with 6 bases remaining between them. The CDR3 length is 12 residues. Here the CDR3 DNA reads TGTGCCAGCAGCCCAGCAACAGATACGCAGTATTTT. It encodes CASSPATDTQYF.

The sample holds a few counts of this clone. The chain has TRBV6-1 and TRBJ1-3, with D tentatively TRBD1 (5 bases). CDR3 length: 16 amino acids. Germline values: CDR1 MNHNS, CDR2 SASEGT. Trimming cost V 1 base and J 9 bases, with 19 bases left between them. The CDR3 sequence is CASSEGLAGWGGTIYF. CDR3 sequence (DNA): TGTGCCAGCAGTGAAGGGCTGGCAGGGTGGGGGGGCACCATATATTTT.

This chain connects TRBV2 to TRBJ1-1; D is ambiguous. The CDR3 extends over 16 amino acids. The V end lost 6 bases, the J end lost 4 bases, and 21 bases lay between the germline ends. Germline V gene sequence: CDR1 SNHLY, CDR2 FYNNEI. The CDR3 is CASSLLPDPRSTEAFF. The CDR3 coding sequence is TGTGCCAGCAGCCTCCTACCCGACCCTCGGAGCACTGAAGCTTTCTTT. The full variable domain, completed using reference TRBV2 and TRBJ1-1, is EPEVTQTPSHQVTQMGQEVILRCVPISNHLYFYWYRQILGQKVEFLVSFYNNEISEKSEIFDDQFSVERPDGSNFTLKIRSTKLEDSAMYFCASSLLPDPRSTEAFFGQGTRLTVV.

The chain carries TRBV27 and TRBJ2-7, with D possibly matching TRBD1 (6 bases). Germline V lookup: CDR1 MNHEY, CDR2 SMNVEV (reference sequence). Trimming removed 4 bases from V and 3 bases from J, with 16 bases in between. The CDR3 runs to 15 residues. CDR3 sequence (DNA): TGTGCCAGCAGTTCCCCTATACAGGGATTCTACGAGCAGTACTTC. Its protein product is CASSSPIQGFYEQYF.

The chain has TRBV9 and TRBJ1-2, with 7 bases fitting TRBD1. Germline lookup yields CDR1 SGDLS and CDR2 YYNGEE. The CDR3 spans 15 residues. V lost 3 bases, J lost 0 bases, and 5 bases stayed unmatched. CDR3 DNA sequence: TGTGCCAGCAGCGGAGGGGGCCAATCTAACTATGGCTACACCTTC. This sequence encodes CASSGGGQSNYGYTF.

The chain combines TRBV25-1 with TRBJ2-1, with 9 bases lining up with TRBD2. Trimming took 4 bases from V and 0 from J; bases not matched to a gene: 4. The CDR3 is made up of 16 amino acids. Germline values: CDR1 MGHDK, CDR2 SYGVNS. CDR3: CASSAWTSVSYNEQFF. The CDR3 DNA reads as TGTGCCAGCAGTGCCTGGACTAGCGTCTCCTACAATGAGCAGTTCTTC.

The table lists this clone with a few counts. The CDR3 DNA reads as TGTGCCAGCAGGCTCCGGGACTCTGCGCAGTTCTTC. Protein: CASRLRDSAQFF. The gene calls are TRBV7-8 and TRBJ2-1; TRBD2 is a possible D gene (6 bases). Trimming pared 6 bases from V and 12 bases from J, leaving 15 bases between. This CDR3 region has 12 residues. The germline gives CDR1 SGHVS, CDR2 FQNEAQ.

The chain recombines TRBV29-1 with TRBJ2-5; D unresolved. Germline V CDR1 and CDR2: SQVTM, ANQGSEA. Trimming pared 1 base from V and 4 bases from J, leaving 13 bases between. This CDR3 region has 14 residues. The CDR3 DNA reads as TGCAGCGTTGAAGGGTCTGGGGTCGGAGAGACCCAGTACTTC. It codes for CSVEGSGVGETQYF.

The rearrangement links TRBV28 to TRBJ2-7, with D possibly called TRBD1 or TRBD2 (7 bases each). This CDR3 region has 14 residues. The germline V gene encodes CDR1 MDHEN and CDR2 SYDVKM. The V and J ends lost 7 bases and 2 bases respectively, with 15 bases between them. DNA of the CDR3: TGTGCCAGCAACGGGGGGACAGCTACCTACGAGCAGTACTTC. Translating gives CASNGGTATYEQYF.

This chain joins TRBV20-1 and TRBJ2-2; no clear D. With 3 bases removed from V and 6 bases from J, the gap between germline ends came to 5 bases. Germline V gives CDR1 DFQATT, CDR2 SNEGSKA (reference sequence). CDR3 size: 11 residues. DNA for the CDR3: TGCAGTGCTAGTAGATCCGGGGAGCTGTTTTTT. It translates to CSASRSGELFF.

This chain links TRBV5-1 with TRBJ1-1, with TRBD1 matching 9 bases. The CDR3 loop spans 14 amino acids. Trimming removed 6 bases from V and 2 bases from J; junction bases left unmatched: 5. Germline loops: CDR1 SGHRS, CDR2 YFSETQ. The CDR3, as DNA: TGCGCCAGCACTTTACAGGGGGCAAACACTGAAGCTTTCTTT. Translated, it gives CASTLQGANTEAFF.

The chain links TRBV5-6 to TRBJ1-2; possible D gene TRBD1, 6 bases. The V gene lost 3 bases and the J gene lost 14 bases, with 17 bases spanning the gap. The CDR3 consists of 12 residues. CDR1 and CDR2 from the germline V gene are SGHDT and YYEEEE. The CDR3, as DNA: TGTGCCAGCAGCTCTTTGACAGGAGCCTTTACCTTC. Amino acid sequence: CASSSLTGAFTF.

On this clone itself: The junction does not match germline at one end; this may be a read error. The CDR3 protein is CASSPRGGLLNEKLFF. As DNA, the CDR3 is TGTGCCAGCAGCCCCCGGGGGGGCCTTCTCAATGAAAAACTGTTTTTT. The V call is TRBV5-1, the J call TRBJ1-4; possible D gene TRBD1, 6 bases. Germline CDR1 SGHRS, CDR2 YFSETQ. The CDR3 sequence is 16 residues long.

This sequence joins TRBV27 and TRBJ1-2; D is perhaps TRBD1 (6 bases). The CDR3 consists of 13 residues. V was clipped by 6 bases and J by 4 bases, with 12 bases between them. The germline V gene has CDR1 MNHEY and CDR2 SMNVEV (reference sequence). CDR3 bases: TGTGCCAGCAGCCCTGACAGGATCTATGGCTACACCTTC. The encoded protein is CASSPDRIYGYTF.

V is TRBV9 and J is TRBJ1-2; D uncertain. The CDR3 contains 16 residues. The germline V and J ends were trimmed by 2 bases and 6 bases, with 20 bases remaining between them. Germline V gives CDR1 SGDLS, CDR2 YYNGEE. CDR3 sequence: CASSVGPQDGANGYTF. DNA of the CDR3: TGTGCCAGCAGCGTCGGTCCGCAGGACGGAGCCAATGGCTACACCTTC.

The chain carries TRBV20-1 and TRBJ2-5, with 7 nucleotides matching TRBD2. Per germline, CDR1 DFQATT and CDR2 SNEGSKA (reference sequence). The CDR3 covers 11 residues. Trimming at V came to 6 bases and at J to 5 bases, leaving 3 bases not matched to a gene. The CDR3 spells CSAAGGETQYF. The CDR3 nucleotides read TGCAGTGCGGCCGGGGGGGAGACCCAGTACTTC.

This chain uses TRBV9 with TRBJ2-1, with 7 bases matching TRBD1. The V gene's germline CDR1 is SGDLS and CDR2 YYNGEE. Trimming cost V 4 bases and J 4 bases; bases outside gene matches: 5. The length of the CDR3 is 14 residues. CDR3 nucleotides: TGTGCCAGCAGCCCGAGGACAGGTTACAATGAGCAGTTCTTC. As protein: CASSPRTGYNEQFF.

This clone turned up a few times. The chain recombines TRBV14 with TRBJ1-2; 8 bases map to TRBD1. This CDR3 region has 15 residues. The V and J ends lost 5 bases and 6 bases, in that order; junction bases with no gene match: 11. Germline V gene lookup returns CDR1 SGHDN and CDR2 FVKESK. Written as DNA, the CDR3 is TGTGCCAGCAGCTCGAGCGGGACAGGCCCCCATGGCTACACCTTC. This codes for CASSSSGTGPHGYTF.

V is TRBV28 and J is TRBJ2-1; the D gene is possibly TRBD2 (5 bases). V lost 7 bases to trimming and J lost 8 bases, with 21 bases between them. CDR3 length equals 15 residues. The germline gives CDR1 MDHEN, CDR2 SYDVKM. This CDR3 is CASTPAGLGWYEQFF. In DNA form, the CDR3 reads TGTGCCAGCACCCCTGCTGGACTCGGTTGGTATGAGCAGTTCTTC.

The chain combines TRBV5-1 with TRBJ1-3, with D perhaps matching TRBD1 (6 bases). The V gene lost 4 bases and the J gene lost 0 bases, with 20 bases spanning the gap. Germline lookup yields CDR1 SGHRS and CDR2 YFSETQ. CDR3 length: 18 amino acids. CDR3 sequence (DNA): TGCGCCAGCAGCGTTGACCCCACACAGGGAGTCTCTGGAAACACCATATATTTT. Translating it yields CASSVDPTQGVSGNTIYF.

The chain couples TRBV5-1 to TRBJ2-3; D is perhaps TRBD1 (6 bases). This CDR3 has 15 residues. Germline V CDR1 and CDR2: SGHRS, YFSETQ. Trimming took off 0 bases at V and 2 bases at J, with 10 bases between the two ends. The CDR3 sequence is CASSLGGRVTDTQYF. The CDR3 bases are TGCGCCAGCAGCTTGGGGGGGCGTGTCACAGATACGCAGTATTTT.

The sample holds a few counts of this clone. The chain combines TRBV4-1 with TRBJ1-2; 8 bases map to TRBD1. J gave up 4 bases and V 4 bases, and 8 bases lay outside the gene matches. CDR3 length: 15 amino acids. Germline V gene sequence: CDR1 MGHRA, CDR2 YSYEKL. CDR3 residues: CASSLDRGVGYGYTF. As DNA, the CDR3 is TGCGCCAGCAGCCTAGACAGGGGAGTTGGCTATGGCTACACCTTC.

V and J are TRBV7-9 and TRBJ2-7; D gene unclear. CDR1 and CDR2 (germline): SEHNR, FQNEAQ (reference sequence). The CDR3 is 13 residues long. V lost 6 bases and J lost 1, with 10 bases in between. The CDR3 loop is CASSQTLSYEQYF. The CDR3, as DNA: TGTGCCAGCAGTCAAACCTTATCCTACGAGCAGTACTTC.

The gene calls are TRBV6-5 and TRBJ2-3, with D perhaps matching TRBD2 (5 bases). The CDR3 has 14 residues. Germline values: CDR1 MNHEY, CDR2 SVGAGI. Trimming pared 6 bases from V and 0 bases from J, leaving 10 bases between. The CDR3 protein is CASRAGISTDTQYF. DNA of the CDR3: TGTGCCAGCAGGGCGGGTATAAGCACAGATACGCAGTATTTT.

This clone came up a few times. The chain is built from TRBV11-2 and TRBJ2-1, with D unresolved. Germline V gene data show CDR1 as SGHAT and CDR2 as FQNNGV. The V end lost 4 bases, the J end lost 8 bases, and 12 bases lay between the germline ends. This CDR3 has 13 residues. Here the CDR3 reads CASSSRRLDEQFF. The CDR3 DNA reads TGTGCCAGCAGCTCCCGGAGACTCGATGAGCAGTTCTTC.

The rearrangement joins TRBV7-3 to TRBJ2-1, with D hard to call. Germline-derived CDR1 and CDR2 are SGHTA and FQGTGA. With 2 bases removed from V and 0 bases from J, the gap between germline ends came to 8 bases. The CDR3 is 15 residues long. The CDR3 loop is CASSLFKGSYNEQFF. CDR3 nucleotides: TGTGCCAGCAGCTTATTCAAGGGCTCCTACAATGAGCAGTTCTTC.

This clone was detected a few times. V and J are TRBV27 and TRBJ2-7, with D perhaps TRBD2 (5 bases). The V end lost 2 bases, the J end lost 6 bases, and 14 bases lay between the germline ends. CDR3 length: 14 amino acids. CDR1 is MNHEY, CDR2 SMNVEV, per germline (reference sequence). DNA for the CDR3: TGTGCCAGCAGTTTAGGGCCCTGGCGGGTCGAGCAGTACTTC. It is translated as CASSLGPWRVEQYF.